The 18 T cell receptor beta chains in this list originate from one sample, sequenced in a study of blood T cells in healthy people across ages (dated by TCRdb to the mid-2010s). Library preparation employed 5' RACE. The reads were generated on an Illumina HiSeq 2500. The second PCR ran for roughly 6 to 11 cycles and used a J-beta primer mix along with a sample-barcoded 5' primer. TCRdb itself trimmed the public reads at Q25 with fastp, ran MiXCR and retained productive beta chains. Each CDR3 protein appears once, grouped with its most common genes and DNA. This sample is represented by some 940,000 distinct CDR3 sequences; under 35% of them were singletons. Of the sample, approximately 10% falls within the top ten clones. These same data were also listed under a study on T cells of mothers and their children.

The sequencing input was blood. The receptor set was obtained from a woman aged 40 to 49 in good health.

J is TRBJ1-2 and V is TRBV5-1; TRBD1 matches at 12 bases. Germline-derived CDR1 and CDR2 are SGHRS and YFSETQ. Unmatched junction bases numbered 4, after V lost 3 bases and J lost 4 bases. The CDR3 loop spans 15 amino acids. The CDR3 nucleotides read TGCGCCAGCAGCTCCGGGACAGGGGGCCTCTATGGCTACACCTTC. It yields the protein CASSSGTGGLYGYTF.

The V and J genes are TRBV2 and TRBJ2-1, with 9 bases identical to TRBD2. This CDR3 is 14 amino acids long. The V gene's germline CDR1 is SNHLY and CDR2 FYNNEI. V lost 8 bases to trimming and J lost 5 bases; unmatched junction nucleotides: 7. The CDR3 nucleotides are TGTGCCAGCCGCCGGATAGCGGGGGACAATGAGCAGTTCTTC. It encodes CASRRIAGDNEQFF.

In its sample, this clonotype was seen many times. The V gene is TRBV12-3 or TRBV12-4, the J gene TRBJ1-2; no clear D. The length of the CDR3 is 13 residues. V lost 5 bases and J 3 bases, leaving 10 bases between the germline ends. CDR3 in DNA: TGTGCCAGCAGTCCCCAGGTCGACTATGGCTACACCTTC. This gives the protein CASSPQVDYGYTF.

The V and J genes are TRBV12-3 or TRBV12-4 and TRBJ1-5; 8 bases agree with TRBD1. Germline trimming cut 6 bases from V and 2 bases from J; bases unmatched to any gene: 6. The length of the CDR3 is 15 residues. The CDR3 bases are TGTGCCAGCAGCCGGGGACAGGCTGGCAATCAGCCCCAGCATTTT. This gives the protein CASSRGQAGNQPQHF.

The chain has TRBV6-1 and TRBJ1-2; a weak D match, TRBD1 (6 bases). The V end lost 3 bases, the J end lost 5 bases, and 13 bases lay between the germline ends. Germline V gives CDR1 MNHNS, CDR2 SASEGT. CDR3 length: 14 residues. CDR3 in amino acids: CASSETGQGYGYTF. CDR3 nucleotides: TGTGCCAGCAGTGAGACAGGACAAGGGTATGGCTACACCTTC.

This clonotype was picked up many times. The rearrangement uses TRBV28 and TRBJ2-7; TRBD1 might be the D (6 bases). The ends were cut back, 5 bases at V and 1 base at J, with 15 bases in the middle. Germline values: CDR1 MDHEN, CDR2 SYDVKM. The CDR3 length is 15 residues. The CDR3 protein is CASSPRQTGSYEQYF. The CDR3 DNA reads as TGTGCCAGCAGTCCCCGACAGACAGGTTCCTACGAGCAGTACTTC.

The chain links TRBV9 to TRBJ1-6; 10 bases agree with TRBD1. Trimming cost V 3 bases and J 8 bases; bases outside gene matches: 8. Germline V gene lookup returns CDR1 SGDLS and CDR2 YYNGEE. The CDR3 has 16 amino acids. CDR3 coding DNA: TGTGCCAGCAGCGCCGGGACAGGGGTTTACGATTCACCCCTCCACTTT. It translates to CASSAGTGVYDSPLHF.

This clonotype was found many times. The V gene is TRBV3-1, the J gene TRBJ1-2, with TRBD1 matching over 11 bases. The germline gives CDR1 LGHDT, CDR2 YNNKEL (reference sequence). J gave up 4 bases and V 4 bases, and 8 bases lay outside the gene matches. The CDR3 contains 16 residues. The CDR3 spells CASSPSPGTGGYGYTF. Here the CDR3 DNA reads TGTGCCAGCAGCCCGAGTCCCGGGACAGGGGGCTATGGCTACACCTTC.

This clonotype was observed at least ten times. The CDR3 coding sequence is TGCAGTGCTGGGACAGGGAGCTACGAGCAGTACTTC. It translates to CSAGTGSYEQYF. The chain is built from TRBV20-1 and TRBJ2-7; 9 positions match TRBD1. The CDR3 spans 12 residues. Germline V lookup: CDR1 DFQATT, CDR2 SNEGSKA (reference sequence). The ends lost 5 bases at V and 3 bases at J; junction bases unmatched: 2.

This clonotype was observed a handful of times. V and J are TRBV18 and TRBJ2-7, with 8 bases lining up with TRBD1. Trimming took 5 bases from V and 0 from J; bases not matched to a gene: 3. This CDR3 contains 14 residues. Germline loops: CDR1 KGHSH, CDR2 LQKENI. The CDR3 DNA is TGTGCCAGCTCAGGACAGGGACACTCCTACGAGCAGTACTTC. This sequence encodes CASSGQGHSYEQYF.

This clonotype was counted many times. The chain carries TRBV27 and TRBJ2-7, with a possible D match to TRBD1 (5 bases). The ends were cut back, 8 bases at V and 6 bases at J, with 23 bases in the middle. This CDR3 comprises 15 residues. Germline V CDR1 and CDR2: MNHEY, SMNVEV (reference sequence). The CDR3 sequence is CASSRTSKLGSEQYF. The CDR3 region has the DNA TGTGCCAGCTCCAGGACATCCAAATTGGGGTCCGAGCAGTACTTC.

This clonotype appeared once. This could be a read error, since a much larger clone is one nucleotide away. In this CDR3 the conserved last residue, phenylalanine or tryptophan, is missing, so a read error is likely. V and J are TRBV4-1 and TRBJ2-7, with 10 nucleotides matching TRBD1. CDR1 is MGHRA, CDR2 YSYEKL, per germline. The CDR3 totals 17 residues. With 1 base clipped from V and 3 bases from J, the junction kept 9 bases outside the gene matches. DNA of the CDR3: TGCGCCAGCAGCCAAGGGGCCGAAGGACAGGGGGGCTACGAGCAGTACCTC. This codes for CASSQGAEGQGGYEQYL.

This clonotype has only a few counts. The chain is built from TRBV9 and TRBJ2-3; D not certain. V shed 0 bases and J shed 4 bases, with 9 bases lying between them. The CDR3 length is 14 residues. Germline lookup yields CDR1 SGDLS and CDR2 YYNGEE. CDR3 amino acids: CASSVVDIPDTQYF. In DNA form, the CDR3 reads TGTGCCAGCAGCGTAGTAGATATTCCAGATACGCAGTATTTT.

With regard to this clonotype: A single base separates this from a much larger clone, so it may be a read error. The chain couples TRBV3-1 to TRBJ2-1, with D perhaps TRBD2 (5 bases). The CDR3 totals 15 residues. In germline, CDR1 is LGHDT, CDR2 YNNKEL (reference sequence). With 0 bases removed from V and 13 bases from J, the gap between germline ends came to 19 bases. Written as DNA, the CDR3 is TGTGCCAGCAGCCAAGATCTAGGACGGTGGGAGACCCAGTTCTTC. It specifies CASSQDLGRWETQFF.

The V gene is TRBV11-2, the J gene TRBJ2-7, with TRBD1 identical over 10 bases. V shed 4 bases, J shed 7 bases, and the junction held 7 bases outside the gene matches. The CDR3 is 14 amino acids. Germline V gives CDR1 SGHAT, CDR2 FQNNGV. CDR3 DNA: TGTGCCAGCAGCTGGGACAGGGGAGTAGGGGAGCAGTACTTC. Its protein product is CASSWDRGVGEQYF.

This clonotype was detected ten times or more. The V call is TRBV29-1, the J call TRBJ2-3; possible D gene TRBD1, 6 bases. The CDR3 has 19 residues. Germline lookup yields CDR1 SQVTM and CDR2 ANQGSEA. V was clipped by 7 bases and J by 4 bases, with 33 bases between them. Here the CDR3 reads CSGFLRLGDKGFVADTQYF. In DNA, the CDR3 is TGCAGCGGCTTTCTGCGCCTGGGGGACAAAGGGTTTGTGGCAGATACGCAGTATTTT.

The genes are TRBV28 and TRBJ1-5; perhaps TRBD1 as D (5 bases). The CDR3 loop spans 13 amino acids. The V gene lost 9 bases and the J gene lost 0 bases, with 9 bases spanning the gap. Germline CDR1 is MDHEN and CDR2 is SYDVKM. The CDR3 DNA sequence: TGTGCCAGGTTGACAGCTAGCAATCAGCCCCAGCATTTT. Translated, it gives CARLTASNQPQHF.

The chain joins TRBV12-3 or TRBV12-4 to TRBJ2-1; the D is unclear. The CDR3 is 14 amino acids. V gave up 5 bases and J gave up 1 base, with 9 bases separating them. CDR3: CASSRVPSYNEQFF. CDR3 DNA: TGTGCCAGCAGTCGCGTGCCTTCCTACAATGAGCAGTTCTTC.